This TCR beta chain comes out of a study of response to subunit inactivated influenza vaccine. Study-wide points: Authors suggested each seasonal influenza vaccination recruits few new T cells.

V dropped 7 bases and J dropped 1 base, with 8 bases sitting between them. Germline CDR1 reads MNHEY; CDR2 reads SVGEGT. There are 12 residues in the CDR3. Details on this clonotype: Its target is not known.

MiXCR, run by TCRdb on the RT-PCR reads, gives a single entry per CDR3 protein. Found here are approximately 530,000 distinct CDR3 sequences, around 13% of them singletons; the top ten hold less than 15%. The source is a man over 45 who received an inactivated influenza vaccine. Sequences were derived from PBMCs from blood, sampled more than 35 days after vaccination. The chain is built from TRBV6-2 or TRBV6-3 and TRBJ2-7; no clear D gene. The CDR3: CASKEYSYEQYF. The CDR3 coding sequence is TGTGCCAGCAAGGAGTATTCCTACGAGCAGTACTTC.